This T cell receptor beta chain was documented in a study of OX40 agonist ivuxolimab in advanced cancers. Study as a whole: In three patients, partial responses were observed, one with hepatocellular carcinoma and two with cutaneous melanoma. Regarding the study as a whole: Among the lowest levels of clonal expansion were found in partial responders at 0.1-3.0 mg/kg. Dosing at 0.1 to 3.0 mg/kg was accompanied by clonal expansion of CD4+ and CD8+ blood T cells by week 6.

A remark on this clone: The antigen remains undetermined.

The germline CDR1 and CDR2 sequences are SGHNT and YENEEA. V was trimmed by 4 bases and J by 3 bases, leaving 9 bases between them. This CDR3 is 14 amino acids long. Assay used: immunoSEQ multiplex PCR; TCRdb lists only in-frame clones, some missing. The table records under 100,000 clones, approximately 83% of them present only once. The clonotype comes from an adult with an advanced solid tumor such as melanoma, head and neck, liver or kidney cancer. Sample: CD4+ or CD8+ T cells sorted from blood, taken in a trial of the OX40 agonist ivuxolimab. This sequence joins TRBV11-3 and TRBJ2-2, with D tentatively TRBD1 (6 bases). CDR3 DNA: TGTGCCAGCAGCTCTAGGACAGACACCGGGGAGCTGTTTTTT. This encodes CASSSRTDTGELFF.